The rows below give T cell receptor beta chains drawn from one sample of a study of post-analysis software for immune sequencing data. TCRdb recomputed calls from the PCR reads with MiXCR, one row per CDR3 protein. Counted here are 750,000 to 950,000 distinct CDR3 sequences, 35% to 55% occurring once; the ten biggest clones make up roughly 5%. The sample taken for sequencing was blood. These receptors all stem from a girl aged 10-17 years with multiple sclerosis. The conserved cysteine and the conserved F or W are not part of the CDR3 here.

j_gene: TRBJ2-1
v_gene: TRBV5-5
CDR3aa: ASSLRANYNEQF

j_gene: TRBJ2-7
v_gene: TRBV6-5
CDR3aa: ATRPPRAPYEQY

j_gene: TRBJ2-6
v_gene: TRBV27
CDR3aa: ASTGPSSGANVLT

j_gene: TRBJ2-1
v_gene: TRBV20-1
CDR3aa: SARREPAGRNEQF

j_gene: TRBJ2-1
v_gene: TRBV14
CDR3aa: AGSPSGRPYNEQF

j_gene: NA
v_gene: TRBV12-3/TRBV12-4
CDR3aa: VSSTVSEQY

j_gene: TRBJ2-7
v_gene: TRBV5-1
CDR3aa: ASSLASGGVYEQY

j_gene: TRBJ2-1
v_gene: TRBV20-1
CDR3aa: SASSWDREFDEQF

j_gene: NA
v_gene: TRBV7-9
CDR3aa: ASSGRIMETQY

j_gene: NA
v_gene: TRBV4-3
CDR3aa: ASSRQRGPYEQY

j_gene: TRBJ2-5
v_gene: TRBV12-3/TRBV12-4
CDR3aa: ASKHSRGLAGPETQY

j_gene: TRBJ1-4
v_gene: TRBV6-6
CDR3aa: ASSYPQEANEKLF

j_gene: TRBJ2-7
v_gene: TRBV12-3/TRBV12-4
CDR3aa: AIRTDSSYEQY

j_gene: TRBJ1-1
v_gene: TRBV9
CDR3aa: ASSVNSHTEAF

j_gene: TRBJ1-4
v_gene: TRBV12-3/TRBV12-4
CDR3aa: ASSLGGGEKLF

j_gene: TRBJ1-1
v_gene: TRBV29-1
CDR3aa: SAATGGNTEAF

j_gene: TRBJ2-2
v_gene: TRBV30
CDR3aa: AWSSGINTGELF

j_gene: TRBJ2-1
v_gene: TRBV20-1
CDR3aa: SAVWESEQF

j_gene: TRBJ1-2
v_gene: TRBV24-1
CDR3aa: ATSDDYGYGYT

j_gene: TRBJ2-3
v_gene: TRBV6-6
CDR3aa: ASSYSTSGRHTDTQY

j_gene: TRBJ1-5
v_gene: TRBV21-1
CDR3aa: ASSKWRIGTGSSQRRNQPQH

j_gene: TRBJ1-1
v_gene: TRBV29-1
CDR3aa: SVEVHRRWDNTEAF

j_gene: TRBJ2-1
v_gene: TRBV29-1
CDR3aa: SVEDGGAWSSYNEQF

j_gene: TRBJ2-4
v_gene: TRBV20-1
CDR3aa: SAVPGTSGRKNIQY

j_gene: TRBJ2-3
v_gene: TRBV29-1
CDR3aa: SVDRDFTDTQY

j_gene: TRBJ2-1
v_gene: TRBV20-1
CDR3aa: SATDRYNEQF

j_gene: TRBJ2-3
v_gene: TRBV4-1
CDR3aa: ASTLFYPSTDTQY

j_gene: TRBJ2-5
v_gene: TRBV4-3
CDR3aa: ASSQELAEELTQY

j_gene: TRBJ2-6
v_gene: TRBV20-1
CDR3aa: SALDPGGAGANVLT

j_gene: NA
v_gene: TRBV5-1
CDR3aa: ASSRGDRLYEQY

j_gene: TRBJ2-1
v_gene: TRBV5-1
CDR3aa: ASRPDGYNEQF

j_gene: TRBJ2-7
v_gene: TRBV12-3/TRBV12-4
CDR3aa: ASSLVAFEQY

j_gene: TRBJ1-5
v_gene: TRBV15
CDR3aa: ATGPGASNQPQH

j_gene: TRBJ1-5
v_gene: TRBV24-1
CDR3aa: ATQGTINQPQH

j_gene: TRBJ2-1
v_gene: TRBV29-1
CDR3aa: SVDPGDSSYNEQF

j_gene: TRBJ2-7
v_gene: TRBV20-1
CDR3aa: SARDNRAILYEQY

j_gene: TRBJ2-7
v_gene: TRBV6-2/TRBV6-3
CDR3aa: ASSGAGGRLYEQY

j_gene: TRBJ2-1
v_gene: TRBV7-2
CDR3aa: ASSLGVGSYNEQF

j_gene: NA
v_gene: TRBV29-1
CDR3aa: SVVRSGTQY

j_gene: TRBJ1-2
v_gene: TRBV28
CDR3aa: ASSSGVEGYT

j_gene: TRBJ2-7
v_gene: TRBV2
CDR3aa: ASTGRNEQY

j_gene: TRBJ2-1
v_gene: TRBV20-1
CDR3aa: SASPQTGISYNEQF

j_gene: TRBJ2-1
v_gene: TRBV6-1
CDR3aa: ASSEENRSYNEQF

j_gene: TRBJ1-2
v_gene: TRBV29-1
CDR3aa: SVQAGVGGYT

j_gene: TRBJ2-3
v_gene: TRBV3-1
CDR3aa: ASSQEAVITDTQY

j_gene: TRBJ1-2
v_gene: TRBV6-5
CDR3aa: ASGRPSGYNYGYT

j_gene: NA
v_gene: TRBV20-1
CDR3aa: SAPGKIPLQNEQY

j_gene: TRBJ2-1
v_gene: TRBV28
CDR3aa: ASSFTGQGNEQF

j_gene: TRBJ2-6
v_gene: TRBV24-1
CDR3aa: ATSDVPGQSSGANVLT

j_gene: TRBJ1-5
v_gene: TRBV7-2
CDR3aa: ASSLAGQLGNQPQH

j_gene: TRBJ2-1
v_gene: TRBV6-5
CDR3aa: ASSPTSGRVTEQF

j_gene: TRBJ2-7
v_gene: TRBV12-3/TRBV12-4
CDR3aa: ASSPRPGLAGGPVYEQY

j_gene: TRBJ1-4
v_gene: TRBV29-1
CDR3aa: SVLGSTSEKLF

j_gene: TRBJ1-4
v_gene: TRBV7-2
CDR3aa: ASSPGVNHEKLF

j_gene: TRBJ1-2
v_gene: TRBV29-1
CDR3aa: SVDPGGGYT